The clone carrying this TCR beta chain was counted ten times or more. Its specificity is unknown. This specimen belongs to a study of early T cells in non-severe SARS-CoV-2 infection. Regarding the study as a whole: Sequences matched to VDJdb favored anti-spike CD8 responses, while private and CD4 specificities were missed.

TCRdb analysed the 5' RACE reads with MiXCR anew, one entry per CDR3 protein. Among roughly 50,000 distinct CDR3 sequences listed, around 8% were seen once. The germline V gene encodes CDR1 SGHKS and CDR2 YYEKEE (reference sequence). The CDR3 has 15 residues. Between the trimmed V and J ends, which lost 4 bases and 0 bases, there was a span of 11 bases. Specimen: whole blood. The origin of this receptor is an adult who was a healthcare worker with PCR-confirmed SARS-CoV-2 infection or an uninfected control (not recorded which). This chain connects TRBV5-5 to TRBJ1-3, with D possibly being TRBD1 (5 bases). CDR3 amino acids: CASSRDFSSGNTIYF. CDR3 bases: TGTGCCAGCAGCCGGGACTTTAGCTCTGGAAACACCATATATTTT. Drawing the rest from reference TRBV5-5 and TRBJ1-3, the complete variable domain is DAGVTQSPTHLIKTRGQQVTLRCSPISGHKSVSWYQQVLGQGPQFIFQYYEKEERGRGNFPDRFSARQFPNYSSELNVNALLLGDSALYLCASSRDFSSGNTIYFGEGSWLTVV.